Sequencing of this T cell receptor beta chain was carried out in a study of post-analysis software for immune sequencing data. As regards this clonotype: Its specificity is not known.

Sequencing libraries made from TCR beta cDNA carried unique molecular identifiers. cDNA molecules numbering about half a million came from roughly 1 to 10 million T cells. One entry per CDR3 protein, called by TCRdb with MiXCR from the PCR reads. The table has about 800,000 distinct CDR3 sequences, roughly 29% seen once; the top ten hold around 0.56%. Whole-study findings and limits: TRBV5-6, TRBV5-1 and TRBV20-1 were among four or five TRBV segments more frequent in patients than controls.

The CDR3 is made up of 13 amino acids. Trimming took off 12 bases at V and 4 bases at J, with 15 bases between the two ends. CDR1 KGHDR and CDR2 SFDVKD come from the germline V gene. Sequenced input: blood. This clonotype originated in a girl aged 10 to 17 with multiple sclerosis. The chain joins TRBV24-1 to TRBJ2-1; TRBD2 is a possible D gene (6 bases). Here the CDR3 reads CAVGRRGYNEQFF. As DNA, the CDR3 is TGTGCCGTAGGTCGGCGGGGTTACAATGAGCAGTTCTTC.